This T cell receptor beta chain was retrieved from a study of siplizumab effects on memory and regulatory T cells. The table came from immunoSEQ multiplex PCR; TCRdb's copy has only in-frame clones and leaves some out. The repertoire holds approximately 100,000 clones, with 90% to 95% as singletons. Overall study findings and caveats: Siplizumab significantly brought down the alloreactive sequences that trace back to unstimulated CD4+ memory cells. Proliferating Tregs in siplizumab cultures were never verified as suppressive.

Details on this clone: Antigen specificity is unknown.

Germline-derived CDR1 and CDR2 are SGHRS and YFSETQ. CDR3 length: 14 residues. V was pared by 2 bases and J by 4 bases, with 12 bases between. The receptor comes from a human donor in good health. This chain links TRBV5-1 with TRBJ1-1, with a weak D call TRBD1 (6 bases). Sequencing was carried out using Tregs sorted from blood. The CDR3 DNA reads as TGCGCCAGCAGCTTCCCGGACAGTGGCACTGAAGCTTTCTTT. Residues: CASSFPDSGTEAFF.